In its sample, the clone carrying this TCR beta chain was seen a few times. This specimen comes from a study of T cells after yellow fever vaccination. At the level of the study: Any fraction with a low cell number was prepared using SMART-Seq v4 Ultra Low Input.

Germline V gene sequence: CDR1 MNHEY, CDR2 SVGAGI. The CDR3 extends over 15 amino acids. V was clipped by 0 bases and J by 0 bases, with 6 bases between them. MiXCR was run by TCRdb on the 5' RACE reads, yielding one entry per CDR3 protein. The data hold 250,000 to 300,000 distinct CDR3 sequences, with about 5.2% observed a single time. The sequencing here drew on CD4+ T cells sorted from PBMCs, taken on the day of the yellow fever booster vaccination. The chain carries TRBV6-5 and TRBJ1-3; D is uncertain. The TCR sequence derives from a man younger than 35 who received the YFV17D yellow fever vaccine. DNA for the CDR3: TGTGCCAGCAGTTACTCCTGGAGCTCTGGAAACACCATATATTTT. Residues: CASSYSWSSGNTIYF.